The 11 T cell receptor beta chains given below trace back to one sample, sequenced in a study of cytomegalovirus exposure and HLA in healthy donors. The study ran its PCR with 60 Vbeta and 13 Jbeta primers. Sequencing was performed with immunoSEQ multiplex PCR; in TCRdb, only in-frame clones are kept and a portion is missing. The repertoire includes a few hundred thousand clones, 60% to 85% of them detected once, and less than 20% sits in the top ten. What was sequenced was PBMCs. The source of these receptors is a man in his forties in good health and CMV-seronegative.

The V gene is TRBV5-1, the J gene TRBJ2-5; no definite D call. The V gene lost 2 bases and the J gene lost 3 bases, with 8 bases spanning the gap. The CDR3 is 13 residues long. Germline V gene data show CDR1 as SGHRS and CDR2 as YFSETQ. The CDR3 here is CASSFISEETQYF. CDR3 sequence (DNA): TGCGCCAGCAGCTTCATATCAGAAGAGACCCAGTACTTC.

This clone was picked up a small number of times. The chain couples TRBV28 to TRBJ2-1; 9 bases agree with TRBD2. Per germline, CDR1 MDHEN and CDR2 SYDVKM. The CDR3 runs to 17 residues. With V trimmed by 1 base and J by 9 bases, 13 bases remained unmatched. CDR3 in DNA: TGTGCCAGCAGTTTATTACTAGCGGGTGAATCCGGGGGTGAGCAGTTCTTC. Its translation is CASSLLLAGESGGEQFF.

The gene calls are TRBV19 and TRBJ2-7; 10 bases line up with TRBD2. The ends lost 5 bases at V and 3 bases at J; junction bases unmatched: 10. Germline V gene data show CDR1 as LNHDA and CDR2 as SQIVND (reference sequence). The CDR3 is 16 amino acids. CDR3 residues: CASSRGALAGIYEQYF. For the CDR3, the DNA is TGTGCCAGTAGTCGGGGTGCACTAGCGGGAATCTACGAGCAGTACTTC.

At least ten counts were recorded for this clone. The V and J genes are TRBV11-2 and TRBJ1-1, with D perhaps matching TRBD1 (5 bases). The CDR3 length is 14 residues. Germline CDR1 is SGHAT and CDR2 is FQNNGV. V was cut by 4 bases and J by 7 bases, with 16 bases left in between. Written as DNA, the CDR3 is TGTGCCAGCAGCTCGGGACTGAAGGGTCATGAAGCTTTCTTT. Its translation is CASSSGLKGHEAFF.

J is TRBJ1-2 and V is TRBV5-4; a possible D gene is TRBD1 (5 bases). V lost 0 bases and J lost 7, with 10 bases in between. The germline V gene has CDR1 SGHNT and CDR2 YYREEE (reference sequence). This CDR3 is built from 13 residues. This chain's CDR3 is CASSLAGGAGYTF. As DNA, the CDR3 is TGTGCCAGCAGCTTGGCGGGAGGGGCTGGCTACACCTTC.

The chain employs TRBV27 and TRBJ1-5; 8 nucleotides line up with TRBD1. The CDR3 has 15 residues. CDR1 MNHEY and CDR2 SMNVEV come from the germline V gene (reference sequence). V was clipped by 6 bases and J by 1 base; unmatched bases: 5. This CDR3 is CASSPQGASNQPQHF. The CDR3 DNA is TGTGCCAGCAGCCCGCAGGGGGCGAGCAATCAGCCCCAGCATTTT.

The rearrangement joins TRBV5-4 to TRBJ2-5; TRBD1 aligns across 8 bases. Near its end, the DNA agrees better with TRBJ2-7, so the J call may be wrong. The CDR3 covers 14 residues. Germline CDR1 reads SGHNT; CDR2 reads YYREEE (reference sequence). As DNA, the CDR3 is TGTGCCAGCAGCTTGGAACAGGGGGCCTACGAGCAGTACTTC. It encodes CASSLEQGAYEQYF.

This sequence joins TRBV7-3 and TRBJ2-1, with D possibly TRBD1 on 5 matching bases. The CDR3 sequence is 15 residues long. Trimming cost V 3 bases and J 0 bases, with 9 bases left between them. Germline values: CDR1 SGHTA, CDR2 FQGTGA. CDR3 bases: TGTGCCAGCAGCTTTGGACATGACTCCTACAATGAGCAGTTCTTC. It specifies CASSFGHDSYNEQFF.

The chain joins TRBV30 to TRBJ1-4; 8 bases align to TRBD1. Unmatched junction bases numbered 4, after V lost 0 bases and J lost 7 bases. The germline gives CDR1 GTSNPN, CDR2 SVGIG (reference sequence). The CDR3 totals 14 residues. The CDR3 DNA reads as TGTGCCTGGAGTGTACAGGGGGGGAGTGAAAAACTGTTTTTT. As protein: CAWSVQGGSEKLFF.

The chain has TRBV30 and TRBJ1-3; TRBD1 matches at 7 bases. The V segment lost 7 bases and the J segment 1 base; nucleotides outside the gene matches: 4. CDR3 length: 13 amino acids. Per germline, CDR1 GTSNPN and CDR2 SVGIG (reference sequence). CDR3 nucleotide sequence: TGTGCCTCGTCAGGGGGATCTGGAAACACCATATATTTT. This encodes CASSGGSGNTIYF.

The chain combines TRBV29-1 with TRBJ2-1, with 12 bases aligning to TRBD2. Looked up from germline, CDR1 is SQVTM and CDR2 is ANQGSEA. V was clipped by 8 bases and J by 7 bases; unmatched bases: 9. CDR3 length equals 14 residues. The CDR3, as DNA: TGCAGCTCCCGGACTAGCGGGAATGCGAATGAGCAGTTCTTC. This encodes CSSRTSGNANEQFF.